This T cell receptor (beta chain) stems from a study of T cells in tuberculosis. Thawed, overnight-rested PBMC were stained with GMM-loaded CD1B tetramer, viability dye and anti-CD3, then sorted. The CD1B tetramers carried C32 glucose monomycolate purified from Rhodococcus equi. CD14-expressing monocytes were removed from PBMC before cryopreservation and sorting. Each donor contributed 75,000 to 100,000 sorted tetramer-negative cells. Study-wide results and limits: Some low-affinity tetramer-binding T cells may be absent from this sample.

TCR-alpha and TCR-beta chains were sequenced unpaired. Here immunoSEQ multiplex PCR was the method, and the copy in TCRdb shows in-frame clones only, minus some. The data show 88,000 or so clones, roughly 91% seen once. Per the germline V gene, CDR1 is LNHDA and CDR2 is SQIVND (reference sequence). V shed 1 base, J shed 5 bases, and the junction held 5 bases outside the gene matches. The CDR3 length is 16 residues. The V gene is TRBV19, the J gene TRBJ2-2; TRBD1 aligns across 9 bases. Sequenced: CD1b-GMM tetramer-negative cells sorted from PBMCs. This receptor was taken from an adult woman with latent tuberculosis. As DNA, the CDR3 is TGTGCCAGTAGTATAGGGGGACAGGGTGTTACCGGGGAGCTGTTTTTT. It encodes CASSIGGQGVTGELFF. Filled out from reference TRBV19 and TRBJ2-2, the complete variable domain reads DGGITQSPKYLFRKEGQNVTLSCEQNLNHDAMYWYRQDPGQGLRLIYYSQIVNDFQKGDIAEGYSVSREKKESFPLTVTSAQKNPTAFYLCASSIGGQGVTGELFFGEGSRLTVL.